This T cell receptor (beta chain) comes out of a study of cytomegalovirus exposure and HLA in healthy donors. The study's findings and limits: Association of a missense DCLRE1C variant with TCR beta V- and J-gene trimming was reported in a later analysis. Later on, analysis showed that most CMV-associated TCR beta chains appeared to be HLA-restricted.

Details on this clone: What it binds is not known.

The primer mix had 60 Vbeta and 13 Jbeta primers. Original processing notes: A later analysis tallied 80 million or so unique TCR beta chains, around 9.9 million of them shared. Data came from immunoSEQ multiplex PCR; TCRdb stores just in-frame clones and leaves some out. V and J calls and clone size are as listed in that table; D and trimming were resolved from the DNA. The data hold approximately 150,000 clones, with roughly 76% observed a single time. The CDR3 loop spans 15 amino acids. V shed 3 bases and J shed 1 base, with 12 bases lying between them. Germline CDR1 ENHRY, CDR2 SYGVKD. The receptor's source is a female donor in good health and CMV-seronegative. The rearrangement uses TRBV10-3 and TRBJ1-1; D remains unclear. The sequencing input was PBMCs. CDR3 nucleotides: TGTGCCATCAGTGATGTCGGGTTTGGGAACACTGAAGCTTTCTTT. Translating gives CAISDVGFGNTEAFF.